The 4 T cell receptor beta chains given below trace back to one sample, sequenced in a study of blood T cell repertoires in COVID-19 (dated by TCRdb to between 2020 and 2021). Libraries came from the immunoSEQ multiplex PCR assay. Sourced from immuneACCESS, this table was stored by TCRdb with only in-frame sequences that have V and J called. A share of the clones is absent; for the studies checked, an unresolved V gene accounts for under half, and the remainder has no known explanation. The sample records about 250,000 clones, approximately 85% of which are singletons. In total, the top ten clones hold around 6% of the sample. Material for sequencing was peripheral blood. All receptors derive from a woman older than 75 with COVID-19, enrolled during active disease.

The table lists this clone with a few counts. The chain recombines TRBV25-1 with TRBJ1-4; the D is unclear. CDR1 is MGHDK and CDR2 is SYGVNS in the germline V gene. The CDR3 contains 15 residues. Trimming shortened V by 1 base and J by 2 bases, and 8 bases separated the two germline ends. The CDR3 nucleotides are TGTGCCAGCAGTGAATCGGGAAGGACTAATGAAAAACTGTTTTTT. The encoded protein is CASSESGRTNEKLFF.

The count of this clone is one. The chain recombines TRBV9 with TRBJ1-4, with 9 nucleotides matching TRBD1. Germline CDR1 SGDLS, CDR2 YYNGEE. Germline trimming cut 0 bases from V and 4 bases from J; bases unmatched to any gene: 4. This CDR3 is built from 16 residues. CDR3 in DNA: TGTGCCAGCAGCGTAGGGGCGGGACAGGGTAATGAAAAACTGTTTTTT. Its protein is CASSVGAGQGNEKLFF.

This chain joins TRBV5-6 and TRBJ1-5; 7 positions match TRBD1. The CDR3 runs 15 residues. Germline lookup yields CDR1 SGHDT and CDR2 YYEEEE. V gave up 4 bases and J gave up 4 bases; unmatched junction bases: 8. The CDR3 nucleotides are TGTGCCAGCAGCCCGGGGACAGCAAGGAATCAGCCCCAGCATTTT. Translating gives CASSPGTARNQPQHF.

The chain employs TRBV1 and TRBJ1-5; the table assigns TRBD1, which was not confirmed against the DNA. TRBV1 is annotated as a pseudogene. The CDR3 is made up of 17 amino acids. This CDR3 reads CTSSQDNRTGLHQPQHF. The CDR3 DNA reads as TGCACCAGCAGCCAAGATAACCGGACAGGGCTTCATCAGCCCCAGCATTTT.